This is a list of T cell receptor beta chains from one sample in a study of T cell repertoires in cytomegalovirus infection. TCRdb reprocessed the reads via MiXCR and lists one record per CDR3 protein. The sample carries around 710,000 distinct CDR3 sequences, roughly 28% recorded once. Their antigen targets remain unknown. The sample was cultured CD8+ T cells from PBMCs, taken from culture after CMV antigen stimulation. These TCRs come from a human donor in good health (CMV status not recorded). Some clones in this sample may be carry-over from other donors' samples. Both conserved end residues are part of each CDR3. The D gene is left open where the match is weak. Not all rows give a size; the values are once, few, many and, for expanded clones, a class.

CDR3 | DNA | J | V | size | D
CASSILYSGSAPPEQFF | TGTGCCAGCAGTATTCTATACTCGGGTTCCGCTCCTCCTGAGCAGTTCTTC | TRBJ2-1 | TRBV27 | - | -
CASSPSRGYNSPLHF | TGTGCCAGCAGTCCCTCCAGGGGGTATAATTCACCCCTCCACTTT | TRBJ1-6 | TRBV27 | few | TRBD1
CASSEFSGGGTDTQYF | TGTGCCAGCAGTGAATTTAGCGGGGGGGGCACAGATACGCAGTATTTT | TRBJ2-3 | TRBV6-1 | - | TRBD2
CASSQAHSYEQYF | TGCGCCAGCAGCCAAGCGCACTCCTACGAGCAGTACTTC | TRBJ2-7 | TRBV4-1 | - | -
CASSQDMAPHQGYTF | TGCGCCAGCAGCCAAGATATGGCCCCTCATCAGGGCTACACCTTC | TRBJ1-2 | TRBV4-1 | many | -
CATSRDTLLSSYNEQFF | TGTGCCACCAGCAGAGATACCCTTTTAAGCTCCTACAATGAGCAGTTCTTC | TRBJ2-1 | TRBV15 | - | -
CSAEEFGTGSYEQFF | TGCAGTGCTGAGGAATTCGGGACAGGGAGCTATGAGCAGTTCTTC | TRBJ2-1 | TRBV20-1 | - | TRBD1
CSAWDWGQQETQYF | TGCAGTGCCTGGGACTGGGGGCAACAAGAGACCCAGTACTTC | TRBJ2-5 | TRBV20-1 | few | -
CATGQAFYGYTF | TGTGCCACTGGACAGGCATTCTATGGCTACACCTTC | TRBJ1-2 | TRBV19 | - | TRBD1
CASGLGTGRQSSYNSPLHF | TGTGCTAGTGGTTTGGGGACAGGGAGACAGAGCTCCTATAATTCACCCCTCCACTTT | TRBJ1-6 | TRBV12-5 | few | TRBD1
CSARSQGHPSNQPQHF | TGCAGTGCTAGAAGTCAGGGTCACCCTAGCAATCAGCCCCAGCATTTT | TRBJ1-5 | TRBV20-1 | - | -
CASSFGVLDTEAFF | TGTGCCAGCAGTTTCGGAGTTCTGGACACTGAAGCTTTCTTT | TRBJ1-1 | TRBV27 | - | -
CASRFSGGTYNEQFF | TGTGCCAGTAGATTTAGCGGGGGCACGTACAATGAGCAGTTCTTC | TRBJ2-1 | TRBV19 | - | TRBD2
CASSLAGGLSGEKLFF | TGTGCCAGCAGCTTAGCCGGGGGCTTGTCGGGTGAAAAACTGTTTTTT | TRBJ1-4 | TRBV7-6 | few | -
CASSQDRKGASGYTF | TGCGCCAGCAGCCAAGATCGTAAAGGGGCCAGTGGCTACACCTTC | TRBJ1-2 | TRBV4-3 | - | -
CASSDRQGSKTQYF | TGTGCCAGCAGCGACCGACAGGGTTCCAAGACCCAGTACTTC | TRBJ2-5 | TRBV9 | - | TRBD1
CASWMGPGAGNQPQHF | TGTGCCAGCTGGATGGGACCCGGGGCCGGTAATCAGCCCCAGCATTTT | TRBJ1-5 | TRBV28 | - | -
CASSRGRGVSGELFF | TGCGCCAGCAGCCGGGGAAGGGGTGTCAGCGGGGAGCTGTTTTTT | TRBJ2-2 | TRBV4-3 | few | -
CASSMQGVRINQPQHF | TGTGCCAGTAGTATGCAGGGGGTCCGAATAAATCAGCCCCAGCATTTT | TRBJ1-5 | TRBV19 | - | TRBD1
CASSLDPDTSSYEQYF | TGTGCCAGCAGCTTAGACCCGGACACGAGCTCCTACGAGCAGTACTTC | TRBJ2-7 | TRBV7-2 | many | -
CASSGSTGGPDEQYF | TGTGCCAGCAGCGGTTCGACAGGGGGTCCTGACGAGCAGTACTTC | TRBJ2-7 | TRBV9 | - | TRBD1
CSVDQGDGTEAFF | TGCAGCGTTGATCAAGGGGACGGCACTGAAGCTTTCTTT | TRBJ1-1 | TRBV29-1 | few | -
CASSLDTVGPQHF | TGTGCCAGCAGCCTGGACACCGTGGGGCCCCAGCATTTT | TRBJ1-5 | TRBV12-3/TRBV12-4 | - | -
CASSYGAGWKMDGYTF | TGTGCCAGCAGTTACGGGGCAGGGTGGAAAATGGATGGCTACACCTTC | TRBJ1-2 | TRBV6-6 | - | -
CASSQDLGSTDTQYF | TGTGCCAGCAGCCAAGATCTGGGAAGCACAGATACGCAGTATTTT | TRBJ2-3 | TRBV4-2 | few | -
CSARALVSYEQYF | TGCAGTGCTAGAGCCCTGGTTTCCTACGAGCAGTACTTC | TRBJ2-7 | TRBV20-1 | - | -
CASSLMWGSDYDQYF | TGTGCCAGCAGTTTAATGTGGGGTTCGGATTACGACCAGTACTTC | TRBJ2-7 | TRBV27 | - | -
CASSYLNNEQFF | TGTGCCAGCAGTTACTTGAACAATGAGCAGTTCTTC | TRBJ2-1 | TRBV6-2/TRBV6-3 | few | -
CASSRDRDRGRVGETQYF | TGTGCCAGCAGCCGTGACCGGGACAGGGGGCGAGTTGGGGAGACCCAGTACTTC | TRBJ2-5 | TRBV28 | - | TRBD1
CASSLWVGNTEAFF | TGTGCCAGCAGCTTATGGGTCGGGAACACTGAAGCTTTCTTT | TRBJ1-1 | TRBV7-6 | many | -
CASSLVFYNEQFF | TGTGCCAGCAGTTTGGTATTCTACAATGAGCAGTTCTTC | TRBJ2-1 | TRBV12-3/TRBV12-4 | - | -
CASTPGTSGGAAEQYF | TGTGCCAGCACCCCCGGGACTAGCGGGGGGGCCGCCGAGCAGTACTTC | TRBJ2-7 | TRBV27 | - | TRBD2
CASSLWGAEDQPQHF | TGTGCCAGCAGTTTATGGGGGGCGGAGGATCAGCCCCAGCATTTT | TRBJ1-5 | TRBV28 | many | -
CASSLGWETQYF | TGTGCCAGCAGCCTGGGGTGGGAGACCCAGTACTTC | TRBJ2-5 | TRBV7-9 | - | -
CASSDLGGTQETQYF | TGTGCCAGTAGTGACCTAGGGGGGACCCAAGAGACCCAGTACTTC | TRBJ2-5 | TRBV19 | - | -
CASSYFGQGNNQPQHF | TGTGCCAGCAGTTACTTTGGACAGGGGAACAATCAGCCCCAGCATTTT | TRBJ1-5 | TRBV6-6 | - | TRBD1
CASSNDRGLLQHGYTF | TGTGCCAGCAGTAATGACAGGGGCCTGCTTCAACATGGCTACACCTTC | TRBJ1-2 | TRBV6-5 | few | TRBD1
CASSSPGGWDEKLFF | TGTGCCAGCAGCTCCCCGGGGGGTTGGGATGAAAAACTGTTTTTT | TRBJ1-4 | TRBV7-2 | many | -
CASSSRVENTGELFF | TGTGCCAGCAGCTCCCGGGTCGAAAACACCGGGGAGCTGTTTTTT | TRBJ2-2 | TRBV11-3 | - | -
CASSETLNEQFF | TGTGCCAGCAGTGAAACCCTAAATGAGCAGTTCTTC | TRBJ2-1 | TRBV12-3/TRBV12-4 | - | -
CASTQWRQGLFTGELFF | TGTGCCAGCACTCAATGGAGACAGGGGCTCTTCACCGGGGAGCTGTTTTTT | TRBJ2-2 | TRBV6-2/TRBV6-3 | - | TRBD1
CSARDIRGLADTQYF | TGCAGTGCTAGAGATATCAGGGGGCTAGCAGATACGCAGTATTTT | TRBJ2-3 | TRBV20-1 | once | TRBD1
CASSPLGGNANYGYTF | TGTGCCAGTAGTCCCCTTGGCGGGAACGCTAACTATGGCTACACCTTC | TRBJ1-2 | TRBV19 | - | -
CASSPQGPNYGYTF | TGTGCCAGCAGCCCCCAGGGACCGAACTATGGCTACACCTTC | TRBJ1-2 | TRBV7-9 | - | -
CASSPRTGSSYEQYF | TGTGCCAGCAGCCCCCGGACAGGAAGCTCCTACGAGCAGTACTTC | TRBJ2-7 | TRBV7-9 | many | TRBD1
CASSLGNPEAFF | TGTGCCAGCAGTTTGGGGAACCCCGAAGCTTTCTTT | TRBJ1-1 | TRBV12-3/TRBV12-4 | - | -
CASSFRAGRNYGYTF | TGTGCCAGCAGTTTTCGAGCGGGGAGAAACTATGGCTACACCTTC | TRBJ1-2 | TRBV12-3/TRBV12-4 | - | -
CASSRTGGRNTIYF | TGTGCCAGCAGCCGCACAGGGGGAAGAAACACCATATATTTT | TRBJ1-3 | TRBV3-1 | - | TRBD1
CASSPGQVGFGPQHF | TGTGCCAGCAGCCCGGGACAGGTGGGGTTTGGGCCCCAGCATTTT | TRBJ1-5 | TRBV12-3/TRBV12-4 | - | TRBD1
CASSLAPQGDTEAFF | TGTGCCAGCAGCTTAGCGCCCCAGGGAGACACTGAAGCTTTCTTT | TRBJ1-1 | TRBV7-6 | - | -